The T cell receptor (beta chain) under discussion was sequenced for a study of regulatory T cells in long-lasting Graves disease. Study conclusions and caveats: In persistent patients, shared public clonotypes (roughly 2,800) outnumbered those in new patients (966).

V dropped 5 bases and J dropped 1; count of bases not matched to a gene: 5. Germline CDR1 reads LGHDT; CDR2 reads YNNKEL (reference sequence). The CDR3 has 16 amino acids. This clonotype occurred many times. Its antigen is as yet unknown. Relying on iRepertoire HTBI primers and Arm-PCR of CDR3 regions, the team built TCR beta libraries. MiXCR, applied by TCRdb to the multiplex PCR reads, yields one record per CDR3 protein. The data show 440,000 or so distinct CDR3 sequences, 15% seen once. The sample's time point: newly diagnosed GD, antithyroid drugs for less than 3 months. Extracted RNA from PBMCs served as the source of the TCR library. The sample was also reused in another study, on T cells in Graves' hyperthyroidism and ophthalmopathy. From that report: The hyperthyroidism was newly diagnosed and had lasted under 2 months; the patients were aged 18 to 65. Blood shared most expanded thyroid clonotypes above 0.001. The model identified upcoming ophthalmopathy a median around 6 months ahead of onset.

The sequenced sample was peripheral blood mononuclear cells (PBMCs), obtained at new diagnosis, from a patient treated with antithyroid drugs. The genes are TRBV3-1 and TRBJ2-2; 9 nucleotides line up with TRBD2. The TCR sequence derives from a woman aged 25 to 45 with Graves disease. In DNA form, the CDR3 reads TGTGCCAGCAGCGAAGGGACTAGCCTGAACACCGGGGAGCTGTTTTTT. Translating gives CASSEGTSLNTGELFF.